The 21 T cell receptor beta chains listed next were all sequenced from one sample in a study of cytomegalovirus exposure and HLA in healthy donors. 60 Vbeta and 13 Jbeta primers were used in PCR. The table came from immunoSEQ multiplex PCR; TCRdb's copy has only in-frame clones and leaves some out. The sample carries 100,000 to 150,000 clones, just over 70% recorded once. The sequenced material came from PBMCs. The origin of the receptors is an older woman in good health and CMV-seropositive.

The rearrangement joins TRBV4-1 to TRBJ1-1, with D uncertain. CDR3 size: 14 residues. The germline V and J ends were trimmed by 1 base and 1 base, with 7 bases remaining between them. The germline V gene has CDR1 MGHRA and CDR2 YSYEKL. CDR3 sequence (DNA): TGCGCCAGCAGCCAAGTGCAACAGAACACTGAAGCTTTCTTT. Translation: CASSQVQQNTEAFF.

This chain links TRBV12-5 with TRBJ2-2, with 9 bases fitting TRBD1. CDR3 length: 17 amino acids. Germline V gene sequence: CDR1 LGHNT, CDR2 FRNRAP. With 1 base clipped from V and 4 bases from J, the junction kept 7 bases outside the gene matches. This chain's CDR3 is CASGLDRGQIGTGELFF. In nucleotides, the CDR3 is TGTGCTAGTGGTTTGGACAGGGGGCAAATTGGCACCGGGGAGCTGTTTTTT.

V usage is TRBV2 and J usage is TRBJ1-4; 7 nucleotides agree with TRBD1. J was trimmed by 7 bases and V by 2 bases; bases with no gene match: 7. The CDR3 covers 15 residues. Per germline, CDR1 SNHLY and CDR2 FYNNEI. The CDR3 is CASSERGRFSEKLFF. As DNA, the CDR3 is TGTGCCAGCAGTGAAAGGGGGCGGTTTAGTGAAAAACTGTTTTTT.

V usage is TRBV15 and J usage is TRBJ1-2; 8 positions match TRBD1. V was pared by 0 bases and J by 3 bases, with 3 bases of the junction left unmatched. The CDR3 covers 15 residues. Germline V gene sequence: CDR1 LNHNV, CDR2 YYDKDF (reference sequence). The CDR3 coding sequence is TGTGCCACCAGCAGAGATGCAGGGGGCTACTATGGCTACACCTTC. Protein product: CATSRDAGGYYGYTF.

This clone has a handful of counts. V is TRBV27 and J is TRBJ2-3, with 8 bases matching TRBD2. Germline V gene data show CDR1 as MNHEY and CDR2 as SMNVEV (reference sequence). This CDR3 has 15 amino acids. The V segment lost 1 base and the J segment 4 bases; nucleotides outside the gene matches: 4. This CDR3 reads CASSLLRGVPDTQYF. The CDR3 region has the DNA TGTGCCAGCAGTTTATTGCGGGGGGTACCAGATACGCAGTATTTT.

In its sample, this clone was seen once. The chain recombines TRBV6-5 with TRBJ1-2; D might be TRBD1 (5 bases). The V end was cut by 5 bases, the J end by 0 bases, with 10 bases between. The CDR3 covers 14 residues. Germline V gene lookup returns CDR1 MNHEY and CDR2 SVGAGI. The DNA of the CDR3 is TGTGCCAGCAGTGCCGACAGAGCTAACTATGGCTACACCTTC. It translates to CASSADRANYGYTF.

CDR3 DNA sequence: TGTGCCAGCAGTGACCTAGCGGGGGACCAAGAGACCCAGTACTTC. Protein: CASSDLAGDQETQYF. The chain has TRBV2 and TRBJ2-5; TRBD2 matches 10 bases. This CDR3 comprises 15 residues. With 3 bases clipped from V and 0 bases from J, the junction kept 1 base outside the gene matches. Per germline, CDR1 SNHLY and CDR2 FYNNEI.

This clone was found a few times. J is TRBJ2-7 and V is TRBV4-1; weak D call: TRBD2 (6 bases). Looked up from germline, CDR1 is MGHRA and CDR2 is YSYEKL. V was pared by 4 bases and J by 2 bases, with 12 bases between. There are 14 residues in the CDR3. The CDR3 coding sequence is TGCGCCAGCAGCCTGGGACGGGAGACCTACGAGCAGTACTTC. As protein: CASSLGRETYEQYF.

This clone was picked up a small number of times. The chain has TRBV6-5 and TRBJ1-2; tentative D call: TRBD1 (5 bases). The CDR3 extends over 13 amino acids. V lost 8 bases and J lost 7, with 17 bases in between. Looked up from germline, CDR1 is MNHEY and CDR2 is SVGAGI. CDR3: CASSNGGVGGYTF. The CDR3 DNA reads TGTGCCAGCTCCAATGGGGGGGTGGGTGGCTACACCTTC.

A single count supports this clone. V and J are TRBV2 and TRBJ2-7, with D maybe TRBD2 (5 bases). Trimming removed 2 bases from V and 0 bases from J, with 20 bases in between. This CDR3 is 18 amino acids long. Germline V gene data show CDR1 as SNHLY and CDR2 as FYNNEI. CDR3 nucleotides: TGTGCCAGCAGTGAAACCATCCCCGATAGCGTTTCCTCCTACGAGCAGTACTTC. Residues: CASSETIPDSVSSYEQYF. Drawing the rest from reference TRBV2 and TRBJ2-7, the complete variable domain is EPEVTQTPSHQVTQMGQEVILRCVPISNHLYFYWYRQILGQKVEFLVSFYNNEISEKSEIFDDQFSVERPDGSNFTLKIRSTKLEDSAMYFCASSETIPDSVSSYEQYFGPGTRLTVT.

The CDR3, as DNA: TGTGCCACCACGACAGGGGGAATGAACACTGAAGCTTTCTTT. Protein: CATTTGGMNTEAFF. The chain links TRBV25-1 to TRBJ1-1; 9 bases are shared with TRBD1. V lost 10 bases and J lost 0; bases outside the gene matches: 6. CDR1 and CDR2 (germline): MGHDK, SYGVNS. The CDR3 covers 14 residues.

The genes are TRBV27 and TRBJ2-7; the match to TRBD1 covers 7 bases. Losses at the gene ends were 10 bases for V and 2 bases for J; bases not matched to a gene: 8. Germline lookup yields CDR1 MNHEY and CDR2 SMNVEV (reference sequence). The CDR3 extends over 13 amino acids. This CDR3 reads CATLRQGTYEQYF. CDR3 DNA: TGTGCCACCCTACGACAGGGCACCTACGAGCAGTACTTC.

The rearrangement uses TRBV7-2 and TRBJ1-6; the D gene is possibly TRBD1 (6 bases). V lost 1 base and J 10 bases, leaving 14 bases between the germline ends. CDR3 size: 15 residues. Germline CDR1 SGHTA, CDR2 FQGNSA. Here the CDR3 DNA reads TGTGCCAGCAGCTTAGGGCGGCAGGGGAACTCACCCCTCCACTTT. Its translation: CASSLGRQGNSPLHF. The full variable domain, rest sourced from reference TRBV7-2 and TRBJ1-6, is GAGVSQSPSNKVTEKGKDVELRCDPISGHTALYWYRQSLGQGLEFLIYFQGNSAPDKSGLPSDRFSAERTGGSVSTLTIQRTQQEDSAVYLCASSLGRQGNSPLHFGNGTRLTVT.

CDR3 nucleotides: TGTGCCAGCAGCGTGGTAGCGGGGCACAATGAGCAGTTCTTC. Translated, it gives CASSVVAGHNEQFF. The gene calls are TRBV7-3 and TRBJ2-1, with 8 positions matching TRBD2. Unmatched junction bases numbered 5, after V lost 5 bases and J lost 5 bases. CDR1 and CDR2 (germline): SGHTA, FQGTGA. The CDR3 has 14 residues.

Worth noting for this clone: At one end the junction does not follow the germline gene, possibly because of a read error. The CDR3: CSSSFIGEGQPQHF. CDR3 coding DNA: TGTTCCAGCAGCTTTATTGGGGAGGGACAGCCCCAGCATTTT. J is TRBJ1-5 and V is TRBV7-9; D unclear. The CDR3 runs to 14 residues. Per the germline V gene, CDR1 is SEHNR and CDR2 is FQNEAQ (reference sequence).

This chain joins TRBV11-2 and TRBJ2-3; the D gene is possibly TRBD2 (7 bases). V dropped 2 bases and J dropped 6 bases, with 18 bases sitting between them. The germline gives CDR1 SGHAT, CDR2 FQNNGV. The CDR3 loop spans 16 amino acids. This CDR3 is CASSLRPAAGADTQYF. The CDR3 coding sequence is TGTGCCAGCAGCTTACGCCCGGCTGCGGGGGCGGATACGCAGTATTTT.

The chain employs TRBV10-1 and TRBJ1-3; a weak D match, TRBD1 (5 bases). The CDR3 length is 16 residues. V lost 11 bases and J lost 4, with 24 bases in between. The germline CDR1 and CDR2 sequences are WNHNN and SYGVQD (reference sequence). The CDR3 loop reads CAGPKTATERGNTIYF. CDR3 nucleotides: TGCGCCGGACCGAAGACAGCAACAGAGAGGGGAAACACCATATATTTT.

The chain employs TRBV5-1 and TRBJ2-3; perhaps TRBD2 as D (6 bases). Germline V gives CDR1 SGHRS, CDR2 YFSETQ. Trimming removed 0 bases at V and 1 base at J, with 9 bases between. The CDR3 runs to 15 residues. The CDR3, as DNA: TGCGCCAGCAGCTTGGCCGGGAGCGGCACAGATACGCAGTATTTT. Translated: CASSLAGSGTDTQYF.

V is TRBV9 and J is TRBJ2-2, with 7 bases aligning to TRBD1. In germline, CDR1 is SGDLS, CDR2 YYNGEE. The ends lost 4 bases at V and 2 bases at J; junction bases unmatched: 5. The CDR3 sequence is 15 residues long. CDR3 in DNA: TGTGCCAGCAGCTTGAGGGACAGCAACACCGGGGAGCTGTTTTTT. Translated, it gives CASSLRDSNTGELFF.

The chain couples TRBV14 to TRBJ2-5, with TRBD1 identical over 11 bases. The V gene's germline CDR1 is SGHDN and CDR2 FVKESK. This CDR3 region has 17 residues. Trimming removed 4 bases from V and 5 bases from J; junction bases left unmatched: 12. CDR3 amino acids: CASSPWTGGSFRETQYF. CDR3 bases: TGTGCCAGCAGCCCCTGGACAGGGGGCTCGTTTAGGGAGACCCAGTACTTC.

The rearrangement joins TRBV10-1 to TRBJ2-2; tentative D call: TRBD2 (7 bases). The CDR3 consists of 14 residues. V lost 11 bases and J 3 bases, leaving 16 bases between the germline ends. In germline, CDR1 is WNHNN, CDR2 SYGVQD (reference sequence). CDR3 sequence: CASGRGGDTGELFF. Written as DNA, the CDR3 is TGCGCCTCGGGGAGAGGGGGGGACACCGGGGAGCTGTTTTTT.